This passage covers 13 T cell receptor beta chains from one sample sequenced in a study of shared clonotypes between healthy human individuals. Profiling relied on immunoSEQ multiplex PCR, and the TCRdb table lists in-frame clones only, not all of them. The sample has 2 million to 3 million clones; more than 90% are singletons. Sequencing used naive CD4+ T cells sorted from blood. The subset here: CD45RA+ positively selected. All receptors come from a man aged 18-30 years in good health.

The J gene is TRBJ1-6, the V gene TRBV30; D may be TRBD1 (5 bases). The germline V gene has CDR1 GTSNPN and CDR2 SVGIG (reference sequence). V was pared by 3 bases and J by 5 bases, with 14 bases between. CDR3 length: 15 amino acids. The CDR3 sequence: CAWRGRGTNNSPLHF. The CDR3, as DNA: TGTGCCTGGAGGGGTAGGGGAACTAATAATTCACCCCTCCACTTT.

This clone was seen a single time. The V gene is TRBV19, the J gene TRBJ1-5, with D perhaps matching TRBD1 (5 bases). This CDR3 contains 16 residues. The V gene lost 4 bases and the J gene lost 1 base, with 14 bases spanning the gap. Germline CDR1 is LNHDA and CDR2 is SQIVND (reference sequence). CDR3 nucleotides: TGTGCCAGTAGTACTCTCGGGGCCGCCAGCAATCAGCCCCAGCATTTT. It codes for CASSTLGAASNQPQHF.

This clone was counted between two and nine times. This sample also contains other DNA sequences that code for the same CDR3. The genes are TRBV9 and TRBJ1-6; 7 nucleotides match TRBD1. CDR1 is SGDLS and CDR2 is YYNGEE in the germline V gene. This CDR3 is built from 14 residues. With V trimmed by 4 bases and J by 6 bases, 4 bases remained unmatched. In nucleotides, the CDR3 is TGTGCCAGCAGCCCCCAGGGGGGTAATTCACCCCTCCACTTT. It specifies CASSPQGGNSPLHF.

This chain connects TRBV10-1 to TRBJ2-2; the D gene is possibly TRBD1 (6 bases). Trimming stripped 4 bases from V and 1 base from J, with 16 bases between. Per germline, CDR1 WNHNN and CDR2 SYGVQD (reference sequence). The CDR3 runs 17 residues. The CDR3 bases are TGCGCCAGCAGTGGACTCTCGTGGACAGAGAACACCGGGGAGCTGTTTTTT. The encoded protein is CASSGLSWTENTGELFF.

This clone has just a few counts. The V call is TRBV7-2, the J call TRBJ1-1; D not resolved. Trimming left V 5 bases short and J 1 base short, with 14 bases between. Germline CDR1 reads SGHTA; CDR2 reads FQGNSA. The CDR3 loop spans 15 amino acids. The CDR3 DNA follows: TGTGCCAGCAGCCCCCAGCAGCTTCAGAACACTGAAGCTTTCTTT. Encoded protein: CASSPQQLQNTEAFF. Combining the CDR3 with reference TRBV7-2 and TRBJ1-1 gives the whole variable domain GAGVSQSPSNKVTEKGKDVELRCDPISGHTALYWYRQSLGQGLEFLIYFQGNSAPDKSGLPSDRFSAERTGGSVSTLTIQRTQQEDSAVYLCASSPQQLQNTEAFFGQGTRLTVV.

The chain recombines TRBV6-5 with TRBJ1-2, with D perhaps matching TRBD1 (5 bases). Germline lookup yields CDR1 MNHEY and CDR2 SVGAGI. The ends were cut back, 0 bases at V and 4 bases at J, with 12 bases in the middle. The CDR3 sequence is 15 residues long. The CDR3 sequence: CASSYSRGEPYGYTF. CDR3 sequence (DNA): TGTGCCAGCAGTTACTCACGGGGCGAACCCTATGGCTACACCTTC.

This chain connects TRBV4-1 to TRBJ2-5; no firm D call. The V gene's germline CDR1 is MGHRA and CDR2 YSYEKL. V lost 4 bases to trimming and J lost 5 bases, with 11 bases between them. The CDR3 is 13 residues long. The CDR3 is CASSRVVWETQYF. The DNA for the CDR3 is TGCGCCAGCAGCCGCGTCGTTTGGGAGACCCAGTACTTC.

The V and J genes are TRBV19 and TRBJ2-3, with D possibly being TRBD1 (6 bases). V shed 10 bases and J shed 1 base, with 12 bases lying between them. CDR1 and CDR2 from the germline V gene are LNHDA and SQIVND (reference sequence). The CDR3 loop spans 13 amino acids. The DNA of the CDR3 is TGTGCCACCGGACAGACTGGCACAGATACGCAGTATTTT. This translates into CATGQTGTDTQYF.

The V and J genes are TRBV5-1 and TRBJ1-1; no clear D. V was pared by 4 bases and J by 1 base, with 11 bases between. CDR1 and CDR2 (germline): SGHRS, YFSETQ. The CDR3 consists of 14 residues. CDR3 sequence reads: CASSKTNPNTEAFF. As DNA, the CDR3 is TGCGCCAGCAGCAAGACAAACCCGAACACTGAAGCTTTCTTT. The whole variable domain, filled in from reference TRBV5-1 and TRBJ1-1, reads KAGVTQTPRYLIKTRGQQVTLSCSPISGHRSVSWYQQTPGQGLQFLFEYFSETQRNKGNFPGRFSGRQFSNSRSEMNVSTLELGDSALYLCASSKTNPNTEAFFGQGTRLTVV.

CDR3 DNA: TGTGCCAGCTCACCACGCGGGTCGGAGTCCTACGAGCAGTACTTC. It is translated as CASSPRGSESYEQYF. The rearrangement uses TRBV18 and TRBJ2-7; D may be TRBD2 (5 bases). CDR1 and CDR2 from the germline V gene are KGHSH and LQKENI. This CDR3 has 15 amino acids. With 1 base removed from V and 1 base from J, the gap between germline ends came to 11 bases.

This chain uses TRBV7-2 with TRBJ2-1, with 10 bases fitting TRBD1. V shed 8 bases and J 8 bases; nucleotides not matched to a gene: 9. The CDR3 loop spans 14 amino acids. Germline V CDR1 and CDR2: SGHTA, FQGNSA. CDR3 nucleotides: TGTGCCAGCCAAAGGACAGGGGGAAAAGATGAGCAGTTCTTC. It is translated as CASQRTGGKDEQFF.

This CDR3 is CSVEGGRIIQETQYF. DNA of the CDR3: TGCAGCGTTGAAGGGGGACGGATTATACAAGAGACCCAGTACTTC. The chain is built from TRBV29-1 and TRBJ2-5; D may match TRBD1 or TRBD2 (5 bases each). V was pared by 1 base and J by 2 bases, with 14 bases between. This CDR3 is built from 15 residues. Looked up from germline, CDR1 is SQVTM and CDR2 is ANQGSEA. The entire variable domain, with the rest obtained from reference TRBV29-1 and TRBJ2-5, is as follows: SAVISQKPSRDICQRGTSLTIQCQVDSQVTMMFWYRQQPGQSLTLIATANQGSEATYESGFVIDKFPISRPNLTFSTLTVSNMSPEDSSIYLCSVEGGRIIQETQYFGPGTRLLVL.

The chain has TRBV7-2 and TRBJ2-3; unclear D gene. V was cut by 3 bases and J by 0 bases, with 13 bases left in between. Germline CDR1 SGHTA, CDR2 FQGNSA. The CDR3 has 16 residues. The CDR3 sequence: CASSFALKTSTDTQYF. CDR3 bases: TGTGCCAGCAGCTTCGCTTTGAAAACTAGCACAGATACGCAGTATTTT.